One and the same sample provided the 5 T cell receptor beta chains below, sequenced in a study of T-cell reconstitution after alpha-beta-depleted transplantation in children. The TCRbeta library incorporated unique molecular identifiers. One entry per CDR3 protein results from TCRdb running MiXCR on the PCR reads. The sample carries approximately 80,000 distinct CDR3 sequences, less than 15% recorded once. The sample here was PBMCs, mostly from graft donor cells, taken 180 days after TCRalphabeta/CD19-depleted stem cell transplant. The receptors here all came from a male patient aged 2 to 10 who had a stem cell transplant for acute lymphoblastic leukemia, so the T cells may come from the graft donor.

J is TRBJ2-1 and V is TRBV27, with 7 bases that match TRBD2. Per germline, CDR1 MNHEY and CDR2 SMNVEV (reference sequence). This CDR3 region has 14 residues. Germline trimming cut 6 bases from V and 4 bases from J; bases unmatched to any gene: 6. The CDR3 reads CASRQRGPYNEQFF. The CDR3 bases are TGTGCCAGCAGGCAGCGGGGCCCTTACAATGAGCAGTTCTTC.

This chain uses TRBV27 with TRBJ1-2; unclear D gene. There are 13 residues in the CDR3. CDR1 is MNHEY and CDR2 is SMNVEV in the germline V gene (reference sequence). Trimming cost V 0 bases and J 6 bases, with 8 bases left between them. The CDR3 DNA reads TGTGCCAGCAGTTTATCGCCGGGGAATGGCTACACCTTC. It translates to CASSLSPGNGYTF.

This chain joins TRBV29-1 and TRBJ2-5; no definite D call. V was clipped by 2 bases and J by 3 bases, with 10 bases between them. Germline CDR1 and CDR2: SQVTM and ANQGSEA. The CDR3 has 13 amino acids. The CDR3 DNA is TGCAGCGTTGAAAAAGGGAATGAAGAGACCCAGTACTTC. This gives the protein CSVEKGNEETQYF.

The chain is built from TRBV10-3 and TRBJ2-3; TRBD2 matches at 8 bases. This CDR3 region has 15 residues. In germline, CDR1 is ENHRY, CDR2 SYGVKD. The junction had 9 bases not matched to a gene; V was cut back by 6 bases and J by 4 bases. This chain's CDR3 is CAIRRKRERADTQYF. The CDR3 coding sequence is TGTGCCATCAGGAGGAAGCGGGAGAGAGCAGATACGCAGTATTTT.

The CDR3 here is CASSWRGRGGYTF. CDR3 DNA sequence: TGTGCCAGCAGCTGGCGGGGCCGTGGGGGCTACACCTTC. This chain joins TRBV5-6 and TRBJ1-2; tentatively, D is TRBD1 (5 bases). The CDR3 has 13 amino acids. The V and J ends lost 3 bases and 8 bases respectively, with 14 bases between them. Germline CDR1 and CDR2: SGHDT and YYEEEE.